This T cell receptor (beta chain) was documented in a study of low-dose radiotherapy and immunotherapy resistance in tumors (dated by TCRdb to between 2021 and 2024). With regard to the full study: Patients in Cohort 1 were given 0.5 Gy per fraction every 2 weeks, and the prescribed total PTV dose was 6.5 Gy. In Cohort 2, 1 Gy per fraction was delivered every two weeks, for a total of 13 Gy over 26 weeks. Nivolumab was administered intravenously as a 240 mg flat dose every two weeks, and ipilimumab was administered intravenously at 1 mg/kg every six weeks. Cyclophosphamide 200 mg/m2 was given intravenously every two weeks, one day before each radiation and immunotherapy administration. Patients took aspirin 300 mg orally once daily for four cycles, starting on cycle 1 day 1. Randomization of trial participants into treatment groups was not performed. Eight patients were included in the translational analysis: three from the first dose cohort and the first five from the second dose cohort.

This clonotype was seen many times. No antigen is known for it. No much larger clonotype is one base removed from it; base qualities were not supplied. Sequencing was carried out with an Illumina HiSeq 2500. First-strand cDNA was synthesized using Superscript III and a set of TRAV- and TRBV-specific primers, so that both TCRalpha and TCRbeta chains were covered. TCRs were amplified with Phusion for roughly 19 PCR cycles, with a constant-region primer paired with the adapter attached to the V primers. The isolated mRNA was amplified using the MessageAmp II aRNA Amplification Kit, with in vitro transcription performed for approximately 16 hours at 37 degrees C. The Dynabeads mRNA DIRECT Purification Kit was used to isolate mRNA for TCR sequencing. Indexed Illumina adapters were added in a second Phusion PCR of approximately 25 cycles, after which AMPure XP beads were used to purify the products. Under the source paper's analysis protocol: Custom Perl scripts were used to pool TCR sequences that encoded the same protein, to remove out-of-frame sequences, and to calculate the abundance of each clonotype. Any TCR sequence backed by just one read was left out of the analysis. Among the metrics used to describe the repertoires were Shannon entropy, Gini index, clonality, richness, and the frequency of TCRs shared between repertoires. In-frame beta chains were kept once TCRdb had trimmed the public reads at Q25 with fastp and called clones with MiXCR. Each record represents a unique CDR3 protein, reported with the most common genes and DNA among its rows. The V and J calls come from TCRdb's annotation, not from the publication. The sample includes about 39,000 distinct CDR3 sequences, with less than 40% observed a single time. The leading ten clones occupy 3.7% of the sample.

The CDR3, from cysteine to phenylalanine, totals 14 residues. Only CDR3 DNA is held: 42 bases, read in frame from base 1. The time point label on this specimen signifies: before trial treatment. The donors took part in RACIN, a single-arm, phase I, dose-escalation trial that combined nivolumab, ipilimumab, aspirin, low-dose cyclophosphamide and low-dose radiotherapy. Patients were eligible if they had advanced solid tumors that were TIL-negative. Sample: PBMCs, taken before treatment. The receptor was derived from a male donor with gallbladder cancer. The chain employs TRBV21-1 and TRBJ2-1. TRBV21-1 is flagged as a pseudogene. Here the CDR3 is given as CASSKGRTDNEQFF. The DNA sequence reads TGTGCCAGCAGCAAAGGGCGGACGGACAATGAGCAGTTCTTC.